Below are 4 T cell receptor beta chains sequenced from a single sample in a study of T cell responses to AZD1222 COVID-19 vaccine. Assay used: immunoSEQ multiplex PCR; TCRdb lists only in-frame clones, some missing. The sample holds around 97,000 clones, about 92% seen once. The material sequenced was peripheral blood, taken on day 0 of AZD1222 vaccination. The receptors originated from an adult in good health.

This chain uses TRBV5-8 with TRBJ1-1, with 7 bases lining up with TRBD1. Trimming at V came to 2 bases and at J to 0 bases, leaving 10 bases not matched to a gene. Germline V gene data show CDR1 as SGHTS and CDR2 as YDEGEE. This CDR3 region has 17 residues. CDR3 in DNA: TGTGCCAGCAGCTTTACAGGGGTTTTTCCCGTGAACACTGAAGCTTTCTTT. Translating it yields CASSFTGVFPVNTEAFF.

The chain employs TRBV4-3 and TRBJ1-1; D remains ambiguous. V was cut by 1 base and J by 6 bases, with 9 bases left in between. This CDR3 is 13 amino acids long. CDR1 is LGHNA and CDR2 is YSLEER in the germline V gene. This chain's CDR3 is CASSQGPDAEAFF. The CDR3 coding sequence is TGCGCCAGCAGCCAAGGTCCGGATGCTGAAGCTTTCTTT.

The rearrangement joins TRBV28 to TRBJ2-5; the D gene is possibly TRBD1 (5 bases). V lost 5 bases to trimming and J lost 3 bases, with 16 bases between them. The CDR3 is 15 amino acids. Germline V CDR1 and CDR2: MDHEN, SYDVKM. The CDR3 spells CASSGQGRSKETQYF. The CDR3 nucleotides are TGTGCCAGCAGTGGTCAGGGTCGGTCGAAAGAGACCCAGTACTTC.

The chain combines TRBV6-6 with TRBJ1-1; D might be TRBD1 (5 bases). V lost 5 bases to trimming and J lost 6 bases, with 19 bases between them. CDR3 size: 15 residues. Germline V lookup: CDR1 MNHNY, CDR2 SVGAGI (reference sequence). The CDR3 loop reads CASSPGWGGLPEAFF. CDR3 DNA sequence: TGTGCCAGCAGTCCCGGGTGGGGGGGTTTACCTGAAGCTTTCTTT.